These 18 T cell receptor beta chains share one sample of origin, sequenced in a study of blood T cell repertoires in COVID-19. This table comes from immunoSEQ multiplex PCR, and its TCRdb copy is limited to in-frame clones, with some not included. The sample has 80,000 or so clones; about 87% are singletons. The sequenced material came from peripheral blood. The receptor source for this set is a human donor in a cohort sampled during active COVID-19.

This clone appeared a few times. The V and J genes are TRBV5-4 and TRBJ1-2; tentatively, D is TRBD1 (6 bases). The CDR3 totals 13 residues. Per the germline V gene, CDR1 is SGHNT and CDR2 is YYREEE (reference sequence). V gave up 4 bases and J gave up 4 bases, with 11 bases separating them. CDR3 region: CASSLQGPYGYTF. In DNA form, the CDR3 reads TGTGCCAGCAGCCTACAGGGCCCCTATGGCTACACCTTC.

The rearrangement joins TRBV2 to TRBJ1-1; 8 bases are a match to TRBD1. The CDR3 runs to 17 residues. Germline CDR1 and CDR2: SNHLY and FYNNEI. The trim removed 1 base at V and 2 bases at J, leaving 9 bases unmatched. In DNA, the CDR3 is TGTGCCAGCAGTGAAGTCACAGGCCAGGGGGCTAACACTGAAGCTTTCTTT. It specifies CASSEVTGQGANTEAFF.

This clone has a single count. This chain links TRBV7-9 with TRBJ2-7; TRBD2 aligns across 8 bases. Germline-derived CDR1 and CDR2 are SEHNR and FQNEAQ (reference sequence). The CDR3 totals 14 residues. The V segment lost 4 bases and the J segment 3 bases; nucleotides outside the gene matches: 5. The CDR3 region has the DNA TGTGCCAGCAGCTCGACTAGCGAGGACTACGAGCAGTACTTC. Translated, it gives CASSSTSEDYEQYF.

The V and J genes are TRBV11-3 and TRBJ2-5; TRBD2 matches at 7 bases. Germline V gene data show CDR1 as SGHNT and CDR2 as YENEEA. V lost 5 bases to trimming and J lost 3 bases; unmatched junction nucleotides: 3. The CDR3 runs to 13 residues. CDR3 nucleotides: TGTGCCAGCAGCAGCGGGACGGAAGAGACCCAGTACTTC. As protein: CASSSGTEETQYF. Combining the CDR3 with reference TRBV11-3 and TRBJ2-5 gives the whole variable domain EAGVVQSPRYKIIEKKQPVAFWCNPISGHNTLYWYLQNLGQGPELLIRYENEEAVDDSQLPKDRFSAERLKGVDSTLKIQPAELGDSAVYLCASSSGTEETQYFGPGTRLLVL.

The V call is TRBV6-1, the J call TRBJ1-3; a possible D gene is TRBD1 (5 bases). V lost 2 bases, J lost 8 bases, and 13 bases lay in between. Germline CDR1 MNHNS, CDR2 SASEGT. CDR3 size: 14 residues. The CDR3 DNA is TGTGCCAGCAGTGAACCAGGGAAAGGTGACACCATATATTTT. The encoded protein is CASSEPGKGDTIYF.

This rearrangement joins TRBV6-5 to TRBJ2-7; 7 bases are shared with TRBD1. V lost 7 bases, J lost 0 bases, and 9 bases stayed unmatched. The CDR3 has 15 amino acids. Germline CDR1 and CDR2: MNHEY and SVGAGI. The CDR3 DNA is TGTGCCAGCAAGCCCCCGGGACAGAGCTCCTACGAGCAGTACTTC. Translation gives CASKPPGQSSYEQYF.

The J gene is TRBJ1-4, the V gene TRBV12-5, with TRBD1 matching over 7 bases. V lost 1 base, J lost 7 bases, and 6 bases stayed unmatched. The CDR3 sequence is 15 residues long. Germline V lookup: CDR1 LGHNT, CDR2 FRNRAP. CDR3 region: CASGLDGTVGEKLFF. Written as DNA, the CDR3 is TGTGCTAGTGGTTTGGACGGGACAGTGGGTGAAAAACTGTTTTTT.

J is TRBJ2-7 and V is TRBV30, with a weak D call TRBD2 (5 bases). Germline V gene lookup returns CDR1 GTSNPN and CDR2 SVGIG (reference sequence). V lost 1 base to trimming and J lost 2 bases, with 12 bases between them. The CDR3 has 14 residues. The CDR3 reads CAWSESGITYEQYF. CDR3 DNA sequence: TGTGCCTGGAGTGAAAGCGGAATAACCTACGAGCAGTACTTC.

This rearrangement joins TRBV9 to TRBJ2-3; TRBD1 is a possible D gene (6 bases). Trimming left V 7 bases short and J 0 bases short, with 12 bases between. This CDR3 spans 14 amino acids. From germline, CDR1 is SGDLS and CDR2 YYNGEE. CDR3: CASGVGQSTDTQYF. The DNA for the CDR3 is TGTGCCAGCGGGGTCGGACAGAGCACAGATACGCAGTATTTT. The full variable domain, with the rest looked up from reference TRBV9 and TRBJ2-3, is DSGVTQTPKHLITATGQRVTLRCSPRSGDLSVYWYQQSLDQGLQFLIQYYNGEERAKGNILERFSAQQFPDLHSELNLSSLELGDSALYFCASGVGQSTDTQYFGPGTRLTVL.

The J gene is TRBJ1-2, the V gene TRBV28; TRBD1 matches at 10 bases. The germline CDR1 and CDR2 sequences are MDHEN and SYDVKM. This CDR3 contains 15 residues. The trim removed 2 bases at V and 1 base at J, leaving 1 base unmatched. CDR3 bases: TGTGCCAGCAGTTTAGACAGGGGGCTTAACTATGGCTACACCTTC. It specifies CASSLDRGLNYGYTF.

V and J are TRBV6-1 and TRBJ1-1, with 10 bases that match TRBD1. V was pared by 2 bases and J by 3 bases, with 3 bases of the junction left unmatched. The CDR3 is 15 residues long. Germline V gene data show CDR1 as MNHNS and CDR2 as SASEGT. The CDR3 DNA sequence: TGTGCCAGCAGTGAAACGGGACAGGGGTACACTGAAGCTTTCTTT. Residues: CASSETGQGYTEAFF.

The CDR3 coding sequence is TGTGCCAGCAGCTTAGCGCGGACAGGCCCTACAGATACGCAGTATTTT. Protein: CASSLARTGPTDTQYF. V and J are TRBV7-6 and TRBJ2-3, with 7 bases lining up with TRBD1. This CDR3 is 16 amino acids long. V lost 0 bases to trimming and J lost 3 bases; unmatched junction nucleotides: 6. The germline CDR1 and CDR2 sequences are SGHVS and FNYEAQ.

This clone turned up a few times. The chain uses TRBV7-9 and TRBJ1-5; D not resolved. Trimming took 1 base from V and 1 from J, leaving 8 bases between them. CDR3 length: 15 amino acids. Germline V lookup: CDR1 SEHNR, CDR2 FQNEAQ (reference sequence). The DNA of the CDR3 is TGTGCCAGCAGCTTAGATGGGGAGAGCAATCAGCCCCAGCATTTT. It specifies CASSLDGESNQPQHF.

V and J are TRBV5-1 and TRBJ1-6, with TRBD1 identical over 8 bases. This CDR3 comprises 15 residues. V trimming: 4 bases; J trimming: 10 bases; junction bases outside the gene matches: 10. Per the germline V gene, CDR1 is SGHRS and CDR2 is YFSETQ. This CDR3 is CASSPGGTGRSPLHF. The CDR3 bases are TGCGCCAGCAGCCCCGGGGGGACAGGCCGATCACCCCTCCACTTT.

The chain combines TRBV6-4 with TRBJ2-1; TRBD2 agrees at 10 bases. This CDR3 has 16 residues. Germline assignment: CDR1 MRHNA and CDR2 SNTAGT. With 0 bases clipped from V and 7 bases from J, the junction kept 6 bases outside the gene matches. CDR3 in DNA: TGTGCCAGCAGTGACTCAAGGGCTAGCGGGGGTAATGAGCAGTTCTTC. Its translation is CASSDSRASGGNEQFF.

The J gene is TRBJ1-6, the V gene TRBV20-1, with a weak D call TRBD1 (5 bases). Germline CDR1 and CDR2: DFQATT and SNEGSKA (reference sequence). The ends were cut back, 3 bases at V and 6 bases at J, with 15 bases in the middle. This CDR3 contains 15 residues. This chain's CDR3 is CSASGAGLLNSPLHF. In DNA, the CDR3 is TGCAGTGCTAGTGGCGCAGGGCTTCTTAATTCACCCCTCCACTTT.

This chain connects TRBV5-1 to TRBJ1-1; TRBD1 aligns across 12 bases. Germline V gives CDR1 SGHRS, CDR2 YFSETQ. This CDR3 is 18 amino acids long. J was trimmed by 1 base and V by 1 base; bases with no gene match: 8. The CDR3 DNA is TGCGCCAGCAGCTTGCCGGGACAGGGGGCGCAACGGAACACTGAAGCTTTCTTT. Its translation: CASSLPGQGAQRNTEAFF.

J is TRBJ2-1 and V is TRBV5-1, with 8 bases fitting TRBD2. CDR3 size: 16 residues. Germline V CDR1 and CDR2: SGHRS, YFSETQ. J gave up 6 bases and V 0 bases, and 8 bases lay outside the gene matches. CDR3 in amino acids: CASSLGGSGGVNEQFF. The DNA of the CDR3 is TGCGCCAGCAGCTTGGGCGGGAGCGGGGGCGTCAATGAGCAGTTCTTC.